This is a list of T cell receptor beta chains from one sample in a study of identical twins. TCRdb passed the 5' RACE reads through MiXCR, listing each CDR3 protein once. The sample shows 200,000 to 250,000 distinct CDR3 sequences, 9.5% to 15% of them seen only once. These data also formed part of another study, on yellow fever vaccine responses in identical twins.

Material for sequencing was memory (CD45RO+) T cells sorted from blood. Receptor source: a woman aged 18-29 years in good health. Both conserved end residues are part of each CDR3. Each record gives: V gene, D gene, clone size, J gene, CDR3 DNA, CDR3 protein. A D gene is named only where the DNA matches it firmly. Clone size is shown for a subset of rows, as once, few, many or a class of expanded clone.

TRBV2,NA,NA,TRBJ2-3,TGTGCCAGCAGTGAAGGCAGGCTTACGGATACGCAGTATTTT,CASSEGRLTDTQYF
TRBV20-1,NA,NA,TRBJ1-1,TGCAGTGGACAGCCACTGAACACTGAAGCTTTCTTT,CSGQPLNTEAFF
TRBV2,NA,few,TRBJ2-7,TGTGCCAGCAGTAGACCTGACCTTTACGAGCAGTACTTC,CASSRPDLYEQYF
TRBV6-5,TRBD1,NA,TRBJ2-7,TGTGCCAGCAGTTACTCGAACAGGGGGCAGGGCGAGCAGTACTTC,CASSYSNRGQGEQYF
TRBV5-6,TRBD1,many,TRBJ1-5,TGTGCCAGCAGCTCATATTGGGACAGGGGAAATCAGCCCCAGCATTTT,CASSSYWDRGNQPQHF
TRBV11-2,NA,once,TRBJ2-5,TGTGCCAGCAGCTACGTACAAGAGACCCAGTACTTC,CASSYVQETQYF
TRBV7-2,TRBD1,NA,TRBJ2-7,TGTGCCAGCACCCCGGGACAGGGGGCTACCAAGCAGTACTTC,CASTPGQGATKQYF
TRBV29-1,TRBD2,many,TRBJ2-3,TGCAGCGTTGATCTTCTACAGCGGGACCGCACAGATACGCAGTATTTT,CSVDLLQRDRTDTQYF
TRBV20-1,NA,many,TRBJ1-5,TGCAGTGCCCGGTCTGGGGGGGGCGAAAATCAGCCCCAGCATTTT,CSARSGGGENQPQHF
TRBV3-1,NA,few,TRBJ1-3,TGTGCCAGCAGCCTTAGTGGGAAGACTGGAAACACCATATATTTT,CASSLSGKTGNTIYF
TRBV9,TRBD1,many,TRBJ2-5,TGTGCCAGCAGCGTGGACGGGAGACAGGGGTGGGGAGAGACCCAGTACTTC,CASSVDGRQGWGETQYF
TRBV5-1,NA,few,TRBJ1-2,TGCGCCAGCAGTCCCACCGGGACGGTGGAAAATGGCTACACCTTC,CASSPTGTVENGYTF
TRBV7-9,TRBD1,many,TRBJ1-1,TGTGCCAGCAGCGGAAGGACAGGGGGCCGAACTGAAGCTTTCTTT,CASSGRTGGRTEAFF
TRBV7-3,NA,NA,TRBJ1-1,TGTGCCAGCAGCTTACTCAGGACAGTTGAAGCTTTCTTT,CASSLLRTVEAFF
TRBV27,NA,many,TRBJ2-1,TGTGCCAGCAGTCACCTCACAGGGGAGCAGTTCTTC,CASSHLTGEQFF
TRBV12-3/TRBV12-4,TRBD2,many,TRBJ2-1,TGTGCCAGCAGCACCGGGACTAGCGGCTCCAATGAGCAGTTCTTC,CASSTGTSGSNEQFF
TRBV7-2,NA,few,TRBJ2-2,TGTGCCAGCAGCTCCGGGGCGCGGGGTAACACCGGGGAGCTGTTTTTT,CASSSGARGNTGELFF
TRBV21-1,NA,NA,TRBJ2-7,TGTGCCAGCAGCAAAGGAGGACCAAGGGGGCTACCCTTCTACGAGCAGTACTTC,CASSKGGPRGLPFYEQYF
TRBV6-1,TRBD1,NA,TRBJ1-2,TGTGCCAGCAGTGAAGCCAGGACAGGGAGGGATGGCTACACCTTC,CASSEARTGRDGYTF
TRBV12-3/TRBV12-4,NA,few,TRBJ1-2,TGTGCCAGCACCCGGGCCCCTAACTATGGCTACACCTTC,CASTRAPNYGYTF
TRBV29-1,NA,NA,TRBJ2-7,TGCAGCGTGGATTTGGGGTACGAGCAGTACTTC,CSVDLGYEQYF
TRBV14,NA,many,TRBJ1-2,TGTGCCAGCAGCCAAGACAGAATTAACTATGGCTACACCTTC,CASSQDRINYGYTF
TRBV20-1,NA,few,TRBJ1-5,TGCAGTGCTAGAGATGGGGGGGGCAATCAGCCCCAGCATTTT,CSARDGGGNQPQHF
TRBV6-2/TRBV6-3,NA,many,TRBJ1-2,TGTGCCAGCAGTCACGGACAGGGCTACACCTTC,CASSHGQGYTF
TRBV7-2,NA,few,TRBJ1-2,TGTGCCAGCAGCTTTCTGGTGGGCGGGGGCTATGGCTACACCTTC,CASSFLVGGGYGYTF
TRBV6-2/TRBV6-3,NA,NA,TRBJ2-1,TGTGCCAGCAGTTATACGTTGGGAGGGGGGGGGAATGAGCAGTTCTTC,CASSYTLGGGGNEQFF
TRBV6-1,TRBD1,NA,TRBJ2-7,TGTGCCAGCAGTGCCCGACAGGGAACCTACGAGCAGTACTTC,CASSARQGTYEQYF
TRBV6-4,TRBD1,few,TRBJ2-3,TGTGCCTCCCGGACAGGGGTGAGCACAGATACGCAGTATTTT,CASRTGVSTDTQYF
TRBV28,NA,NA,TRBJ2-7,TGTGCCAGCAGTTACCCGGGGCCCACCCTCGAGCAGTACTTC,CASSYPGPTLEQYF
TRBV7-2,TRBD2,NA,TRBJ2-7,TGTGCCAGCAGCTTAAGGACTAGCGGGGGGGCAAGTCACGAGCAGTACTTC,CASSLRTSGGASHEQYF
TRBV5-1,NA,NA,TRBJ1-1,TGCGCCAGCAGCTTGGGGCCGGGGCTGAACACTGAAGCTTTCTTT,CASSLGPGLNTEAFF
TRBV3-1,NA,NA,TRBJ2-1,TGTGCCAGCAGCCAAACAGGTTTGCCCTACAATGAGCAGTTCTTC,CASSQTGLPYNEQFF
TRBV6-2/TRBV6-3,NA,NA,TRBJ2-1,TGTGCCAGCAGTTACTCGATGAGGGGTTACAATGAGCAGTTCTTC,CASSYSMRGYNEQFF
TRBV12-3/TRBV12-4,TRBD2,NA,TRBJ2-1,TGTGCCAGCCTCCCCCACTCTAGCGGGAGGGTGGGTGAGCAGTTCTTC,CASLPHSSGRVGEQFF
TRBV7-9,NA,many,TRBJ2-3,TGTGCCAGCAGCTGGGGTGAAGGGGAGGCGGATACGCAGTATTTT,CASSWGEGEADTQYF
TRBV11-1,TRBD2,NA,TRBJ2-7,TGTGCCAGCAGCATACTAGCGGGGTACGAGCAGTACTTC,CASSILAGYEQYF
TRBV5-1,TRBD1,many,TRBJ2-1,TGCGCCAGTCATCACCGGGACAGGGATTGGAATGAGCAGTTCTTC,CASHHRDRDWNEQFF
TRBV5-1,NA,many,TRBJ2-2,TGCGCCAGCAGACAGGACAACGGGGAGCTGTTTTTT,CASRQDNGELFF
TRBV12-3/TRBV12-4,NA,few,TRBJ2-1,TGTGCCAGCAGTTATATGAGGGACGCCGCCTACAATGAGCAGTTCTTC,CASSYMRDAAYNEQFF
TRBV7-9,NA,NA,TRBJ2-2,TGTGCCAGCAGCGTTGGAGGGGGCGCAACCGGGGAGCTGTTTTTT,CASSVGGGATGELFF
TRBV28,NA,few,TRBJ2-3,TGTGCCAGCCTCCGGGCAGGGACACGCACAGATACGCAGTATTTT,CASLRAGTRTDTQYF